This TCR beta chain was documented in a study of cytomegalovirus exposure and HLA in healthy donors. The donors comprised healthy bone marrow donors. The PCR ran on 60 Vbeta and 13 Jbeta primers. The repertoire was sequenced with immunoSEQ multiplex PCR; TCRdb's copy has only in-frame clones and lacks some. The table lists 250,000 to 350,000 clones, roughly 85% of them singletons. Sequenced sample: PBMCs. This receptor was identified in a man in his forties or fifties in good health and CMV-seropositive.

CDR3 sequence reads: CASSSHLGREDTGELFF. The CDR3 bases are TGTGCCAGCAGCTCCCATCTGGGGCGGGAGGACACCGGGGAGCTGTTTTTT. The chain couples TRBV14 to TRBJ2-2; 8 nucleotides match TRBD2. CDR1 SGHDN and CDR2 FVKESK come from the germline V gene. The trim removed 5 bases at V and 3 bases at J, leaving 11 bases unmatched. CDR3 length: 17 amino acids.